This T cell receptor beta chain stems from a study of control samples from healthy donors and cancer patients. TCRdb keeps only in-frame clones here, not all; method: immunoSEQ multiplex PCR. Found here are about 44,000 clones, around 87% of them singletons; the top ten hold approximately 10%. The CDR3 covers 15 residues. Germline values: CDR1 GTSNPN, CDR2 SVGIG (reference sequence). V was pared by 2 bases and J by 7 bases, with 20 bases between. The V and J genes are TRBV30 and TRBJ2-5; perhaps TRBD2 as D (6 bases). Sequenced input: PBMCs. This receptor was taken from a woman aged 60-70 years with lung cancer. For the CDR3, the DNA is TGTGCCTGGAGTTCCGGACCTGCGGGGTTTGCGACCCAGTACTTC. It codes for CAWSSGPAGFATQYF.